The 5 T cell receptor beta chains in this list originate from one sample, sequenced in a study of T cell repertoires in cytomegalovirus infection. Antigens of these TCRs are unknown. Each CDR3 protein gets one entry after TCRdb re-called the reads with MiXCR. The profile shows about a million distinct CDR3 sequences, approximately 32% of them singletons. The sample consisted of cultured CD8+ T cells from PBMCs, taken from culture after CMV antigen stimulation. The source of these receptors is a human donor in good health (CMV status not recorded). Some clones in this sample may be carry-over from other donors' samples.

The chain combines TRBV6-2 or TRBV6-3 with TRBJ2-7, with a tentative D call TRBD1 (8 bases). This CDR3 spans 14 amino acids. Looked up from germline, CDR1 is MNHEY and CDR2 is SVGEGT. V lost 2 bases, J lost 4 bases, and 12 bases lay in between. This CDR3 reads CASSYDRGGYEQYV. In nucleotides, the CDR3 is TGTGCCAGCAGTTACGACAGGGGAGGGTACGAGCAGTACGTC.

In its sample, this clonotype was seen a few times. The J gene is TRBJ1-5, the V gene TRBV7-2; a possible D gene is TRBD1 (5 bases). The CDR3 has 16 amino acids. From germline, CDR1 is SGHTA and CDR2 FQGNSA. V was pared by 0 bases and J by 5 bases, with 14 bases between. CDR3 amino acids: CASSLANDRGDQPQHF. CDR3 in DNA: TGTGCCAGCAGCTTAGCGAATGATAGGGGAGATCAGCCCCAGCATTTT.

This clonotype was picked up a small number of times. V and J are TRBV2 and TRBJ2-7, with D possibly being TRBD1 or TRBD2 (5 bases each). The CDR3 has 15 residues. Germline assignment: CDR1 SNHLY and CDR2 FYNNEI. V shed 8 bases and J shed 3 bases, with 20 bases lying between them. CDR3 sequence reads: CASDLRGAAFYEQYV. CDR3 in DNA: TGTGCCAGCGACCTCCGAGGGGCCGCCTTCTACGAGCAGTACGTC.

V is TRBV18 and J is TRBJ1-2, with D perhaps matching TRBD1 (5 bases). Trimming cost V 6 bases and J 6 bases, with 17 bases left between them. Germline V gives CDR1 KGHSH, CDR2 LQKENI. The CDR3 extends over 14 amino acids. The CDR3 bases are TGTGCCAGCTCCCTTAGGGGACTTCCAGATGGCTACACCTTC. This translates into CASSLRGLPDGYTF.

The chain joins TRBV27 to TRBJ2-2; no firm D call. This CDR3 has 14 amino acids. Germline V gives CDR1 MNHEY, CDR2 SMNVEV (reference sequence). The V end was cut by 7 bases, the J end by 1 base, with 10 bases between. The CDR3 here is CASTTLGNTGELFF. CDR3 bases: TGTGCCAGCACTACCCTAGGGAACACCGGGGAGCTGTTTTTT.